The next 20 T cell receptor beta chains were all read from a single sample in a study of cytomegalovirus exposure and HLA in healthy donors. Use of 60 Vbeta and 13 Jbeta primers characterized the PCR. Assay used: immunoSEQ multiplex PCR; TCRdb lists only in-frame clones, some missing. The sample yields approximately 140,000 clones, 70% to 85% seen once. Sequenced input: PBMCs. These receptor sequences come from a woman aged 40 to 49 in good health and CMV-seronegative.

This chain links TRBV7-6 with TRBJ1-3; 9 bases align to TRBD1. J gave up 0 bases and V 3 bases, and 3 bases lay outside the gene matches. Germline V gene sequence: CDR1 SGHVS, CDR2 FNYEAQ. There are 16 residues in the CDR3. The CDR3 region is CASSFVTGGSGNTIYF. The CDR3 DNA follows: TGTGCCAGCAGCTTTGTGACAGGGGGCTCTGGAAACACCATATATTTT.

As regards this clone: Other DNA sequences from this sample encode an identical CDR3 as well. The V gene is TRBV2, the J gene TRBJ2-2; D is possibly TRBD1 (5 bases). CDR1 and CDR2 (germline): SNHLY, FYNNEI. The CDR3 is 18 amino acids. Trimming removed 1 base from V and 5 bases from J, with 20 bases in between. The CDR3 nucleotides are TGTGCCAGCAGTGAAGTTCGGAATAGCCGACAGCTGACCGGGGAGCTGTTTTTT. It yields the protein CASSEVRNSRQLTGELFF.

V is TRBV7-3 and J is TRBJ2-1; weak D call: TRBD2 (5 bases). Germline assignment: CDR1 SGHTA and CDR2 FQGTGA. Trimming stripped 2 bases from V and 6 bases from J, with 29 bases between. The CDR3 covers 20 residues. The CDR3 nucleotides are TGTGCCAGCAGCTTATTCAGCTTGGCCGCTAGCCCCTCGGTTCGCAATGAGCAGTTCTTC. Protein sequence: CASSLFSLAASPSVRNEQFF.

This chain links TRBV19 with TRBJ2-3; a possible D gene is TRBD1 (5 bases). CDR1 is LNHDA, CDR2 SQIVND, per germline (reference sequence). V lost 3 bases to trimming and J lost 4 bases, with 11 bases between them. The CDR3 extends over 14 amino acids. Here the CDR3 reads CASSILGLPDTQYF. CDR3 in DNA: TGTGCCAGTAGTATCTTGGGGCTTCCAGATACGCAGTATTTT.

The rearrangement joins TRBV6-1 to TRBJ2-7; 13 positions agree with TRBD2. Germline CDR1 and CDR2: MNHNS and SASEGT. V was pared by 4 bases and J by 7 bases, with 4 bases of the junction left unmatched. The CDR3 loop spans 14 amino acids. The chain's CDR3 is CASSGLLAGGEQYF. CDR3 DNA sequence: TGTGCCAGCAGTGGACTACTAGCGGGAGGGGAGCAGTACTTC.

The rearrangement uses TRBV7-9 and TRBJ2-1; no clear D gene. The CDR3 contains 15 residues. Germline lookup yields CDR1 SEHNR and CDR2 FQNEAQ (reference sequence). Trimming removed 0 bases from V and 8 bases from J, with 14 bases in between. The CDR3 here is CASSLAANRIDEQFF. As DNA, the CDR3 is TGTGCCAGCAGCTTAGCTGCGAACCGAATAGATGAGCAGTTCTTC.

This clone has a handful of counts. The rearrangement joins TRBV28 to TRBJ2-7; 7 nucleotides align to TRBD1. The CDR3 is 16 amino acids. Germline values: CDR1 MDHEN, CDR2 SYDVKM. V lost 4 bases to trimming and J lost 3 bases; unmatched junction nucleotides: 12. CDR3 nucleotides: TGTGCCAGCAGTTCGATTACAGGGGTCGACTACTACGAGCAGTACTTC. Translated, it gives CASSSITGVDYYEQYF.

The CDR3 reads CASLDPGTDYEQYF. CDR3 nucleotide sequence: TGTGCCAGTTTAGACCCCGGGACAGATTACGAGCAGTACTTC. The V call is TRBV6-1, the J call TRBJ2-7; 7 bases are a match to TRBD1. The V segment lost 9 bases and the J segment 4 bases; nucleotides outside the gene matches: 12. The CDR3 length is 14 residues. The germline gives CDR1 MNHNS, CDR2 SASEGT.

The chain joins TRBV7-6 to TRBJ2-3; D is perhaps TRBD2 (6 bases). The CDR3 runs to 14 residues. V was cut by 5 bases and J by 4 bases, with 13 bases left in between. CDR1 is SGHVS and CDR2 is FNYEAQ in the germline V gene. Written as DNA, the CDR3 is TGTGCCAGCAGCGTCCGGGGGATGGCAGATACGCAGTATTTT. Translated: CASSVRGMADTQYF.

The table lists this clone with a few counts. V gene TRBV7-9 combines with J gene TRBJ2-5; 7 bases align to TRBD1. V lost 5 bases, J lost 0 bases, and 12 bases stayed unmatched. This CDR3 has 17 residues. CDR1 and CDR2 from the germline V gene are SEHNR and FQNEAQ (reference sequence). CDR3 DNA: TGTGCCAGCAGCCCCATTTCATTCGGGACAGACCAAGAGACCCAGTACTTC. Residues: CASSPISFGTDQETQYF.

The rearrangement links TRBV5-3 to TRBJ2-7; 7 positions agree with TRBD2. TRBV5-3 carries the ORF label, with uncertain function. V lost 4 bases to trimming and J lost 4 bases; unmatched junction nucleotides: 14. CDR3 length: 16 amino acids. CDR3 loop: CARSPNSDTSAYEQYF. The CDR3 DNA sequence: TGTGCCAGAAGCCCTAATTCCGACACTAGCGCGTACGAGCAGTACTTC.

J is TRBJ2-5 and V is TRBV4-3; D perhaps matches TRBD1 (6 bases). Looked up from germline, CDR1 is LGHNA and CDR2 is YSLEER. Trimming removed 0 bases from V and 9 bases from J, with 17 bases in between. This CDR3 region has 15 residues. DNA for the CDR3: TGCGCCAGCAGCCAAGAGGGCAGGGGCCGCGAGGCCCAGTACTTC. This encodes CASSQEGRGREAQYF.

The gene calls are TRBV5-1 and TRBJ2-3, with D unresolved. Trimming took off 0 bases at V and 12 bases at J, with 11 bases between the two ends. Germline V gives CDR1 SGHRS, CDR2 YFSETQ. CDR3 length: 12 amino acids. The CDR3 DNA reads TGCGCCAGCAGCTTGGACCTCCAGTTCCAGTATTTT. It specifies CASSLDLQFQYF. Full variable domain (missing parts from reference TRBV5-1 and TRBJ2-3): KAGVTQTPRYLIKTRGQQVTLSCSPISGHRSVSWYQQTPGQGLQFLFEYFSETQRNKGNFPGRFSGRQFSNSRSEMNVSTLELGDSALYLCASSLDLQFQYFGPGTRLTVL.

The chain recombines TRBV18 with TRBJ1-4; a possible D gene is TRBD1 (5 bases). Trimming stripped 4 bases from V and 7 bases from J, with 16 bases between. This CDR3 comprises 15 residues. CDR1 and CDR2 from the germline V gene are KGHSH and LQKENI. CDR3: CASSQGLSRVEKLFF. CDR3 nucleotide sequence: TGTGCCAGCTCACAGGGGTTGAGCAGGGTTGAAAAACTGTTTTTT.

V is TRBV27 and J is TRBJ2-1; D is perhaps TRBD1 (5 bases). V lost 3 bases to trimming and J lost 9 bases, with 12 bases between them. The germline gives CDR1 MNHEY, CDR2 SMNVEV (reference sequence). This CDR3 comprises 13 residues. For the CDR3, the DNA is TGTGCCAGCAGTTTTTGGGGCCCGGGTGAGCAGTTCTTC. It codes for CASSFWGPGEQFF.

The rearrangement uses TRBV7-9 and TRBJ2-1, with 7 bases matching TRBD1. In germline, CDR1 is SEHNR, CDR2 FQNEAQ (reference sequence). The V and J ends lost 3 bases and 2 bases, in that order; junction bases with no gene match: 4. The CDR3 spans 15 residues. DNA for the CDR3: TGTGCCAGCAGCTTGACAGGGTTTGCCTACAATGAGCAGTTCTTC. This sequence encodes CASSLTGFAYNEQFF.

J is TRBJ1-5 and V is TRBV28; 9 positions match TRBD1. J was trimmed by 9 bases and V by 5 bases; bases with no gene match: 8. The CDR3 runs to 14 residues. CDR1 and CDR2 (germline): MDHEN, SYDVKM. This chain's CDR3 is CASSVGTGLWPQHF. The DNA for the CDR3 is TGTGCCAGCAGTGTCGGGACAGGGTTATGGCCCCAGCATTTT.

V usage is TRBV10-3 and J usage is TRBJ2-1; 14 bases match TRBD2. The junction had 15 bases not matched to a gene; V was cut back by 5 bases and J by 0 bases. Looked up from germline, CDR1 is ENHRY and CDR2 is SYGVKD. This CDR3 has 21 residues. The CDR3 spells CAISSHPLSGTSGSSYNEQFF. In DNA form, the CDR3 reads TGTGCCATCAGTTCACATCCACTCTCCGGGACTAGCGGGAGCTCCTACAATGAGCAGTTCTTC.

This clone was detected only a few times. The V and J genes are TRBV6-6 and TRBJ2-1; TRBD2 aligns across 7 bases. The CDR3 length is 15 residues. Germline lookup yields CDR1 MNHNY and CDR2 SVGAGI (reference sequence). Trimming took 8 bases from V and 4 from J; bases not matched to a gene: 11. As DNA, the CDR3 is TGTGCCAGCTCAAAAGGGCTAGCGGATTACAATGAGCAGTTCTTC. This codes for CASSKGLADYNEQFF.

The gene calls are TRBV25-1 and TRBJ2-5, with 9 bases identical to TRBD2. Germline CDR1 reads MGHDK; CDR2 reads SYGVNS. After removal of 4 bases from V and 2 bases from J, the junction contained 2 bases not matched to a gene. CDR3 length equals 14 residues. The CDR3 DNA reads TGTGCCAGCAGTGTGGCGGGAGGGCAAGAGACCCAGTACTTC. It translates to CASSVAGGQETQYF. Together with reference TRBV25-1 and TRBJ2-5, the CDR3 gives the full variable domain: EADIYQTPRYLVIGTGKKITLECSQTMGHDKMYWYQQDPGMELHLIHYSYGVNSTEKGDLSSESTVSRIRTEHFPLTLESARPSHTSQYLCASSVAGGQETQYFGPGTRLLVL.